This T cell receptor (beta chain) was recovered during a study of cytomegalovirus exposure and HLA in healthy donors. Study as a whole: In a later analysis, the approximately 110 validation repertoires were reported to have used the same platform as the 550 to 850 first-cohort repertoires. Regarding the study as a whole: According to the study, 160 or so TCR beta chains were cytomegalovirus-associated. Reports described diagnosis of cytomegalovirus status by the classifier as highly specific and sensitive. The tendency of first-cohort TCR clusters to co-occur in the 100 to 150 validation repertoires was identified by a subsequent analysis.

V shed 3 bases and J shed 3 bases, with 15 bases lying between them. The germline V gene encodes CDR1 LNHDA and CDR2 SQIVND (reference sequence). CDR3 length: 15 residues. Assay: immunoSEQ multiplex PCR; the TCRdb copy retains only in-frame clones and omits some. The data show 150,000 to 200,000 clones, roughly 80% seen once. In this sample, this clone turned up a few times. Its antigen is not known. V is TRBV19 and J is TRBJ2-7, with D perhaps matching TRBD2 (5 bases). This receptor was identified in a man aged 25-40 years in good health and CMV-seropositive. Specimen: PBMCs. CDR3 region: CASSMGASVGYEQYF. As DNA, the CDR3 is TGTGCCAGTAGTATGGGAGCATCGGTCGGCTACGAGCAGTACTTC.